The sequence of this T cell receptor beta chain was determined in a study of CD8 T cells in ankylosing spondylitis. Regarding the study as a whole: Typical of ankylosing spondylitis blood, it appeared, was a TCR beta motif of eight highly homologous variants. In peripheral blood, disease-linked CD8+ clones occurred at relatively low frequencies.

With 1 base removed from V and 8 bases from J, the gap between germline ends came to 18 bases. CDR3 size: 16 residues. CDR1 DFQATT and CDR2 SNEGSKA come from the germline V gene (reference sequence). Preparation of TCR beta libraries was done by quantitative 5'-RACE with molecular barcodes. In TCRdb, the 5' RACE reads were re-called with MiXCR into one record per CDR3 protein. In the table there are about 160,000 distinct CDR3 sequences, about 16% of which are singletons. The sample holds many counts of this clonotype. Its specificity is not known. The chain carries TRBV20-1 and TRBJ1-6; perhaps TRBD1 as D (6 bases). Specimen: blood, either unsorted or a sorted T cell fraction (not recorded which). The TCR was taken from a male donor with ankylosing spondylitis or in good health (not recorded which). This CDR3 is CSARGRGFRGDSPLHF. The DNA for the CDR3 is TGCAGTGCTAGAGGAAGGGGTTTCAGGGGTGATTCACCCCTCCACTTT.